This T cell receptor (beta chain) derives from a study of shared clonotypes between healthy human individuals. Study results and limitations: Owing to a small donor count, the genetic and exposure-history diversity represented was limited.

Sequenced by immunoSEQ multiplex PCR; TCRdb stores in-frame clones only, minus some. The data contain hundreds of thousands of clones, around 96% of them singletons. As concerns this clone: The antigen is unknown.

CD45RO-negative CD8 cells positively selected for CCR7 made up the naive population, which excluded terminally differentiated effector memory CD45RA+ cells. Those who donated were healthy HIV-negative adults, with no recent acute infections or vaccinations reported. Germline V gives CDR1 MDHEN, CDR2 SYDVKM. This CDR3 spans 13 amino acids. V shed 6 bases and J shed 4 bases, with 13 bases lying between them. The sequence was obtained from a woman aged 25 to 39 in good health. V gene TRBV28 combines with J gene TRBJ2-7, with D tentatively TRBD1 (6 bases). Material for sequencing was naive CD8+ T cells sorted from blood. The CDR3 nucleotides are TGTGCCAGCAGCCCCGGGACACGGTACGAGCAGTACTTC. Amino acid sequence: CASSPGTRYEQYF.